The clone carrying this T cell receptor (beta chain) turned up a few times. Its antigen is not known. Each CDR3 protein is one row after TCRdb ran MiXCR on the RACE reads. The sample carries around 99,000 distinct CDR3 sequences, around 11% recorded once. These data are taken from a study of human T cells and chemical hapten exposure. Background on the study: Patients' scalps got diphenylcyclopropenone weekly throughout the approximately 23-week study. Small pooled library volume differences chiefly drove per-sample TCR yield variation.

Time point specified: patch test 1, 2 weeks after DPC sensitization. Treatment denoted: therapeutic diphenylcyclopropenone sensitization with weekly scalp DPC. Study conclusions and caveats: Expanded TCRs formed significantly more large CDR3 similarity clusters than controls.

CDR1 and CDR2 from the germline V gene are MNHNS and SASEGT. The CDR3 totals 12 residues. V was pared by 8 bases and J by 1 base, with 8 bases between. The specimen was whole blood, collected in connection with sensitization to the hapten diphenylcyclopropenone (DPC). This TCR was sampled from a woman aged 40 to 50 with alopecia areata. Some clones in this sample may be carry-over from other donors' samples. The chain couples TRBV6-1 to TRBJ2-5; D is undetermined. The CDR3 DNA reads as TGTGCCAGCGGAAGGCTCCAAGAGACCCAGTACTTC. Protein sequence: CASGRLQETQYF.